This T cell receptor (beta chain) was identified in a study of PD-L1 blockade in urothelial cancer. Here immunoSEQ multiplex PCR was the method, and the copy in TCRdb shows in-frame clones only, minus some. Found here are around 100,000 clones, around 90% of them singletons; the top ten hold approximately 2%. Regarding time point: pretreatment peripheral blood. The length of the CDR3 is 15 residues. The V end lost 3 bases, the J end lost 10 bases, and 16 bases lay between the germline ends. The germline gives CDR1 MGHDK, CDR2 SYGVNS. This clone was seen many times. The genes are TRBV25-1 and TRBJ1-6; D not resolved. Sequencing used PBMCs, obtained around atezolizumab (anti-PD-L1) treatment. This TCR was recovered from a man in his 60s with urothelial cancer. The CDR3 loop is CASSEALRSHSPLHF. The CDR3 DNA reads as TGTGCCAGCAGTGAGGCCCTCCGTTCACACTCACCCCTCCACTTT. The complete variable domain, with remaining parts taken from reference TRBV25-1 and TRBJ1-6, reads EADIYQTPRYLVIGTGKKITLECSQTMGHDKMYWYQQDPGMELHLIHYSYGVNSTEKGDLSSESTVSRIRTEHFPLTLESARPSHTSQYLCASSEALRSHSPLHFGNGTRLTVT.